This passage covers 2 T cell receptor beta chains from one sample sequenced in a study of CD8 T cells in ankylosing spondylitis. Study results and caveats: A TCR beta motif made of 7 to 9 highly homologous variants seemed typical of ankylosing spondylitis blood.

Antigens for these TCRs are unknown. TCRdb processed the 5' RACE reads anew with MiXCR; each CDR3 protein has one entry. The data show hundreds of thousands of distinct CDR3 sequences, with roughly 10% seen just once and roughly 0.51% held by the top ten. Sequences were obtained from blood, either unsorted or a sorted T cell fraction (not recorded which). These receptors were obtained from a male donor with ankylosing spondylitis.

This clonotype has a handful of counts. The chain is built from TRBV6-2 or TRBV6-3 and TRBJ2-3; TRBD1 agrees at 10 bases. The germline V gene encodes CDR1 MNHEY and CDR2 SVGEGT. CDR3 length equals 19 residues. The junction had 16 bases not matched to a gene; V was cut back by 5 bases and J by 2 bases. CDR3: CASSIRDRGVTTNTDTQYF. CDR3 DNA sequence: TGTGCCAGCAGTATCCGGGACAGGGGTGTAACGACCAACACAGATACGCAGTATTTT.

The table lists this clonotype with many counts. V usage is TRBV5-5 and J usage is TRBJ2-5; perhaps TRBD1 as D (6 bases). The germline V gene has CDR1 SGHKS and CDR2 YYEKEE (reference sequence). V was pared by 1 base and J by 5 bases, with 12 bases between. CDR3 length: 14 residues. The CDR3 nucleotides read TGTGCCAGCAGCTTGTGGGGGCAGGGTGAGACCCAGTACTTC. Translation gives CASSLWGQGETQYF. The full variable domain, its missing parts supplied by reference TRBV5-5 and TRBJ2-5, is DAGVTQSPTHLIKTRGQQVTLRCSPISGHKSVSWYQQVLGQGPQFIFQYYEKEERGRGNFPDRFSARQFPNYSSELNVNALLLGDSALYLCASSLWGQGETQYFGPGTRLLVL.